The entry below describes one T cell receptor (beta chain). The data belong to a study of blood T cell repertoires in COVID-19. Germline values: CDR1 MNHEY, CDR2 SMNVEV (reference sequence). V dropped 6 bases and J dropped 4; count of bases not matched to a gene: 7. The CDR3 runs to 14 residues. Sequencing used immunoSEQ multiplex PCR; TCRdb keeps in-frame clones, though not all of them. The data hold 200,000 or so clones, with around 81% observed a single time. Material: PBMCs or T cells enriched from blood (not recorded which). The TCR was taken from a woman in her 40s with acute COVID-19. The chain recombines TRBV27 with TRBJ1-1; 8 bases align to TRBD1. Here the CDR3 reads CASSFQGASTEAFF. CDR3 DNA: TGTGCCAGCAGCTTCCAGGGGGCGAGCACTGAAGCTTTCTTT.